This T cell receptor (beta chain) was recovered during a study of cytomegalovirus exposure and HLA in healthy donors. The study, taken as a whole, reports: Most TCR sequences proved rare, with some public TCRs found in many donors.

PCR used 60 Vbeta primers and 13 Jbeta primers. Profiled with immunoSEQ multiplex PCR; TCRdb holds only in-frame clones, not every one. The top ten clones hold around 1.7% of a sample with under 300,000 clones, over 90% of them seen once. Comments on this clone: As yet, its antigen is unknown.

The sequenced sample was PBMCs. This sequence was found in a girl between 2 and 10 years old in good health and CMV-seronegative.

Here the CDR3 reads CASSMSRGLETQYF. CDR3 nucleotide sequence: TGTGCCAGTAGTATGTCCAGGGGGCTCGAGACCCAGTACTTC. This sequence joins TRBV19 and TRBJ2-5, with 8 nucleotides matching TRBD1. The CDR3 sequence is 14 residues long. Germline V gives CDR1 LNHDA, CDR2 SQIVND (reference sequence). V was pared by 3 bases and J by 5 bases, with 5 bases of the junction left unmatched.